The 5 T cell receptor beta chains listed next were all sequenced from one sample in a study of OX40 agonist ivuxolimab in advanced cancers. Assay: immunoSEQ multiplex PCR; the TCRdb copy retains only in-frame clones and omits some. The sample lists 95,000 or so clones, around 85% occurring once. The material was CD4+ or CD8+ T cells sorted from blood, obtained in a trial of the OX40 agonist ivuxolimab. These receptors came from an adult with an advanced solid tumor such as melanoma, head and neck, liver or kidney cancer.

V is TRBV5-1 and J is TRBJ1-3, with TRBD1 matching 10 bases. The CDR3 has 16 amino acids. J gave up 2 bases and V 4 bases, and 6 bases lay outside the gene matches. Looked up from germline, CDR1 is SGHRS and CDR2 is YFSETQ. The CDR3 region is CASSARQGATGNTIYF. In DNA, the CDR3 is TGCGCCAGCAGCGCCCGACAGGGGGCGACTGGAAACACCATATATTTT.

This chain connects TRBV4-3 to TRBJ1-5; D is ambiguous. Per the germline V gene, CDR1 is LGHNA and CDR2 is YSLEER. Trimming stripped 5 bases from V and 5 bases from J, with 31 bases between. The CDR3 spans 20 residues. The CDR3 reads CASSRRCWRDMGILDQPQHF. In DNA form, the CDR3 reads TGCGCCAGCAGCAGGCGTTGTTGGCGCGACATGGGAATCCTGGATCAGCCCCAGCATTTT.

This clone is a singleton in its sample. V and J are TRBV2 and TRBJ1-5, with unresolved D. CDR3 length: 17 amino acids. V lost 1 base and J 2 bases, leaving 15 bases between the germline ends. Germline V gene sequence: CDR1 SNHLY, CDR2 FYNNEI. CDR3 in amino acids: CASSEEVVGRRNQPQHF. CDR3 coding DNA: TGTGCCAGCAGTGAAGAGGTAGTAGGGCGGCGCAATCAGCCCCAGCATTTT.

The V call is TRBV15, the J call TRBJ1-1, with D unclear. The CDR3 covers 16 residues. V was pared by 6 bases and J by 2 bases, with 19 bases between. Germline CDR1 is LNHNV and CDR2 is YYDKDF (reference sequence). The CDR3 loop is CATSPVAGKTNTEAFF. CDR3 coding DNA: TGTGCCACCAGTCCCGTCGCCGGGAAGACAAACACTGAAGCTTTCTTT.

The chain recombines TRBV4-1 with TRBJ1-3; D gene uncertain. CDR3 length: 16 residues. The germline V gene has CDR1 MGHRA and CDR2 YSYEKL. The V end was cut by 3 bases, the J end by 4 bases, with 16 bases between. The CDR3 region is CASSQTFAPRGNTIYF. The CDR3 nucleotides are TGCGCCAGCAGCCAGACGTTTGCCCCAAGGGGAAACACCATATATTTT.